This TCR beta chain was identified during a study of graft-versus-host responses after intestinal transplantation. The CDR3 totals 17 residues. Per germline, CDR1 LNHDA and CDR2 SQIVND (reference sequence). Trimming stripped 3 bases from V and 5 bases from J, with 20 bases between. With respect to this clone: The target antigen is unknown.

TCRdb's table, derived via immunoSEQ multiplex PCR, lists solely in-frame clones and lacks some. The data show about 39,000 clones, nearly 95% seen once. Sample: unstimulated CD8+ T cells sorted from spleen or lymph node cells, taken before transplant. This TCR was sampled from a human donor who was the organ donor for an intestinal transplant. This sequence joins TRBV19 and TRBJ2-4; D may be TRBD2 (5 bases). CDR3 amino acids: CASSILEGHVDENIQYF. CDR3 sequence (DNA): TGTGCCAGTAGTATCCTCGAGGGTCATGTGGACGAAAACATTCAGTACTTC. Full variable domain (missing parts from reference TRBV19 and TRBJ2-4): DGGITQSPKYLFRKEGQNVTLSCEQNLNHDAMYWYRQDPGQGLRLIYYSQIVNDFQKGDIAEGYSVSREKKESFPLTVTSAQKNPTAFYLCASSILEGHVDENIQYFGAGTRLSVL.